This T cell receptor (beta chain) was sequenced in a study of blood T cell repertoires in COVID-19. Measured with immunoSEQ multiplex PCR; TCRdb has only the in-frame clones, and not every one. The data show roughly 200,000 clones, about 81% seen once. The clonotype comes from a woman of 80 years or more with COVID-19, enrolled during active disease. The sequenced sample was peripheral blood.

CDR3 in DNA: TGTGCCAGCAGTGATACAGGGAAATACGAGCAGTACTTC. Translated, it gives CASSDTGKYEQYF. This chain links TRBV27 with TRBJ2-7; possibly TRBD1 for D (6 bases). Germline V gene lookup returns CDR1 MNHEY and CDR2 SMNVEV (reference sequence). Trimming shortened V by 5 bases and J by 4 bases, and 12 bases separated the two germline ends. The CDR3 totals 13 residues.